Following are 22 T cell receptor beta chains from one sample sequenced in a study of regulatory T cells in long-lasting Graves disease. Time point denoted: newly diagnosed GD, antithyroid drugs for less than 3 months. The TCR library was prepared using RNA isolated from PBMCs. For TCR beta, libraries came from iRepertoire HTBI primers and Arm-PCR of CDR3 regions. TCRdb used MiXCR to reprocess the multiplex PCR reads, holding one entry per CDR3 protein. The data contain 350,000 to 550,000 distinct CDR3 sequences, 11% to 15% of them singletons. These data were also reused for a study on T cells in Graves' hyperthyroidism and ophthalmopathy.

This material consisted of peripheral blood mononuclear cells (PBMCs), taken at new diagnosis, from a patient treated with antithyroid drugs. The receptors stem from a woman between 50 and 59 years old with Graves disease.

Many counts were recorded for this clonotype. The rearrangement links TRBV9 to TRBJ2-7; D might be TRBD1 (8 bases). V gave up 3 bases and J gave up 2 bases, with 15 bases separating them. CDR3 length: 15 amino acids. CDR1 SGDLS and CDR2 YYNGEE come from the germline V gene. The CDR3 spells CASSEGGTGTYEQYF. The CDR3 region has the DNA TGTGCCAGCAGCGAGGGGGGGACAGGAACCTACGAGCAGTACTTC.

The chain uses TRBV5-1 and TRBJ2-5; 9 nucleotides agree with TRBD1. Unmatched junction bases numbered 10, after V lost 5 bases and J lost 5 bases. CDR1 SGHRS and CDR2 YFSETQ come from the germline V gene. This CDR3 contains 15 residues. The CDR3 DNA reads as TGCGCCAGCAGATCTCCGGGACAGGGAAAGGAGACCCAGTACTTC. Translating gives CASRSPGQGKETQYF.

Details on this clonotype: Since no conserved phenylalanine or tryptophan closes the CDR3, a read error is the likely cause. The CDR3 spells CASSISPLATGPGEQFL. The CDR3 bases are TGCGCCAGCAGCATATCACCACTAGCGACAGGGCCTGGTGAGCAGTTCCTC. The genes are TRBV5-1 and TRBJ2-1, with D perhaps assigned TRBD1 or TRBD2 (7 bases each). Trimming shortened V by 4 bases and J by 9 bases, and 26 bases separated the two germline ends. The CDR3 is made up of 17 amino acids. Germline V CDR1 and CDR2: SGHRS, YFSETQ.

This clonotype showed up many times. V usage is TRBV7-3 and J usage is TRBJ1-1; unclear D gene. V shed 5 bases and J shed 6 bases, with 13 bases lying between them. The CDR3 loop spans 13 amino acids. Germline V lookup: CDR1 SGHTA, CDR2 FQGTGA. The CDR3 region is CASSEAGIAEAFF. The CDR3 DNA sequence: TGTGCCAGCAGCGAGGCGGGTATCGCTGAAGCTTTCTTT.

This clonotype appeared many times. The chain employs TRBV20-1 and TRBJ2-5; TRBD2 might be the D (6 bases). Per germline, CDR1 DFQATT and CDR2 SNEGSKA (reference sequence). The CDR3 runs to 16 residues. V lost 1 base, J lost 2 bases, and 17 bases lay in between. CDR3 in DNA: TGCAGTGCTAGAGGGGGTTTACCTAGCGTGCAAGAGACCCAGTACTTC. Amino acids: CSARGGLPSVQETQYF.

As concerns this clonotype: The junction shows a germline mismatch at one end, possibly a read error. V gene TRBV7-9 combines with J gene TRBJ2-7; D is ambiguous. Germline CDR1 SEHNR, CDR2 FQNEAQ (reference sequence). This CDR3 has 13 amino acids. The CDR3 here is CASSFDSSYEQHF. The CDR3, as DNA: TGTGCCAGCAGCTTCGACTCCTCCTACGAGCAGCACTTC.

This clonotype was recorded many times. The V call is TRBV6-1, the J call TRBJ2-1; the match to TRBD2 covers 10 bases. J gave up 8 bases and V 10 bases, and 8 bases lay outside the gene matches. CDR3 size: 13 residues. Germline V gene lookup returns CDR1 MNHNS and CDR2 SASEGT. The CDR3 spells CAILAGVGDEQFF. DNA of the CDR3: TGTGCCATTCTAGCGGGAGTGGGCGATGAGCAGTTCTTC.

This clonotype was counted at least ten times. V usage is TRBV28 and J usage is TRBJ2-5, with a tentative D call TRBD2 (6 bases). Germline V gene lookup returns CDR1 MDHEN and CDR2 SYDVKM. The CDR3 is 14 amino acids. Trimming removed 5 bases at V and 1 base at J, with 11 bases between. CDR3 protein: CASSLRGVQETQYF. The CDR3 nucleotides read TGTGCCAGCAGTCTACGCGGGGTCCAAGAGACCCAGTACTTC.

The genes are TRBV20-1 and TRBJ2-7, with D unclear. V was shortened by 1 base and J by 0 bases, with 13 bases between the two germline ends. Germline values: CDR1 DFQATT, CDR2 SNEGSKA (reference sequence). The CDR3 sequence is 15 residues long. Here the CDR3 DNA reads TGCAGTGCTAGAGGTCACACTTTCGACTCCTACGAGCAGTACTTC. Encoded protein: CSARGHTFDSYEQYF.

This chain connects TRBV2 to TRBJ2-1, with 10 positions matching TRBD2. This CDR3 has 12 residues. The ends lost 8 bases at V and 9 bases at J; junction bases unmatched: 4. CDR1 and CDR2 (germline): SNHLY, FYNNEI. The CDR3 loop reads CASRGLAVEQFF. Here the CDR3 DNA reads TGTGCCAGCCGAGGACTAGCGGTTGAGCAGTTCTTC.

This clonotype was counted ten times or more. The J gene is TRBJ2-1, the V gene TRBV28; tentative D call: TRBD1 (6 bases). CDR1 is MDHEN, CDR2 SYDVKM, per germline. This CDR3 comprises 13 residues. Trimming stripped 5 bases from V and 8 bases from J, with 13 bases between. CDR3 sequence (DNA): TGTGCCAGCAGTCACAGGGAAGTCCATGAGCAGTTCTTC. Its protein is CASSHREVHEQFF.

The rearrangement links TRBV18 to TRBJ2-6, with D possibly TRBD1 on 5 matching bases. The CDR3 extends over 16 amino acids. Looked up from germline, CDR1 is KGHSH and CDR2 is LQKENI. V gave up 5 bases and J gave up 0 bases, with 11 bases separating them. For the CDR3, the DNA is TGTGCCAGCTCATCCGTAACAGGCTCTGGGGCCAACGTCCTGACTTTC. This encodes CASSSVTGSGANVLTF.

This clonotype was seen only a few times. The gene calls are TRBV9 and TRBJ2-3, with a possible D match to TRBD1 (6 bases). Germline lookup yields CDR1 SGDLS and CDR2 YYNGEE. V shed 1 base and J shed 2 bases, with 11 bases lying between them. This CDR3 is 15 amino acids long. The CDR3 here is CASSVTTGLTDTQYF. The CDR3 DNA sequence: TGTGCCAGCAGCGTAACGACAGGACTCACAGATACGCAGTATTTT.

This clonotype came up many times. The chain is built from TRBV3-1 and TRBJ2-1, with 14 bases fitting TRBD2. Trimming cost V 0 bases and J 6 bases; bases outside gene matches: 4. The CDR3 loop spans 17 amino acids. The germline V gene has CDR1 LGHDT and CDR2 YNNKEL (reference sequence). The CDR3 nucleotides are TGTGCCAGCAGCCAAGATGGGACTAGCGGGAGCTCCAATGAGCAGTTCTTC. As protein: CASSQDGTSGSSNEQFF.

The J gene is TRBJ2-3, the V gene TRBV29-1, with 10 nucleotides matching TRBD2. Germline-derived CDR1 and CDR2 are SQVTM and ANQGSEA. There are 12 residues in the CDR3. Trimming cost V 7 bases and J 4 bases; bases outside gene matches: 2. The CDR3 region has the DNA TGCAGCGCTAGCGGGAGCTCAGATACGCAGTATTTT. Translated, it gives CSASGSSDTQYF.

The rearrangement links TRBV3-1 to TRBJ2-1; TRBD2 agrees at 11 bases. The V gene's germline CDR1 is LGHDT and CDR2 YNNKEL (reference sequence). V trimming: 3 bases; J trimming: 5 bases; junction bases outside the gene matches: 6. The length of the CDR3 is 16 residues. The CDR3 reads CASSQKGTSGHNEQFF. The CDR3 DNA is TGTGCCAGCAGCCAGAAGGGGACTAGCGGCCACAATGAGCAGTTCTTC.

This chain links TRBV6-2 or TRBV6-3 with TRBJ2-2, with 8 bases lining up with TRBD1. CDR1 is MNHEY, CDR2 SVGEGT, per germline. V trimming: 8 bases; J trimming: 5 bases; junction bases outside the gene matches: 7. The CDR3 runs 14 residues. The CDR3 here is CASETGARTGELFF. The CDR3 region has the DNA TGTGCCAGCGAGACAGGGGCGAGAACCGGGGAGCTGTTTTTT.

Ten or more counts support this clonotype. The chain employs TRBV28 and TRBJ1-4; D might be TRBD1 (5 bases). The V gene lost 4 bases and the J gene lost 8 bases, with 17 bases spanning the gap. CDR1 and CDR2 (germline): MDHEN, SYDVKM. CDR3 length: 15 amino acids. The CDR3 region is CASSSMVTEGEKLFF. Written as DNA, the CDR3 is TGTGCCAGCAGTTCCATGGTCACGGAGGGGGAAAAACTGTTTTTT.

The CDR3 DNA is TGTGCCAGCCAGGGGGCTGGGGCCAACGTCCTGACTTTC. Protein: CASQGAGANVLTF. The chain is built from TRBV9 and TRBJ2-6; the match to TRBD1 covers 7 bases. V lost 7 bases to trimming and J lost 2 bases; unmatched junction nucleotides: 0. Looked up from germline, CDR1 is SGDLS and CDR2 is YYNGEE. The CDR3 sequence is 13 residues long.

A word on this clonotype: This could be a read error, since a much larger clone is one nucleotide away. The CDR3 DNA sequence: TGTGCCAGCAGCCTCGATGGAGGGGTTCCCAAACAGCCCCAGCATTTT. It translates to CASSLDGGVPKQPQHF. This chain joins TRBV5-5 and TRBJ1-5; possible D gene TRBD1, 5 bases. This CDR3 is 16 amino acids long. Germline V gene lookup returns CDR1 SGHKS and CDR2 YYEKEE (reference sequence). Trimming took 4 bases from V and 7 from J, leaving 21 bases between them.

This clonotype was counted at least ten times. J is TRBJ2-2 and V is TRBV6-1; D ambiguous. Trimming removed 6 bases at V and 4 bases at J, with 9 bases between. This CDR3 contains 13 residues. CDR1 MNHNS and CDR2 SASEGT come from the germline V gene. The CDR3 DNA reads TGTGCCAGCAGCCAACTCTTCACCGGGGAGCTGTTTTTT. This gives the protein CASSQLFTGELFF.

The CDR3 loop reads CASSLALAVVTDTQYF. For the CDR3, the DNA is TGTGCCAGCAGCTTGGCACTAGCGGTCGTCACAGATACGCAGTATTTT. The chain combines TRBV5-5 with TRBJ2-3; 8 bases are shared with TRBD2. V shed 0 bases and J 2 bases; nucleotides not matched to a gene: 5. CDR1 and CDR2 (germline): SGHKS, YYEKEE (reference sequence). This CDR3 has 16 residues.